One and the same sample provided the 9 T cell receptor beta chains below, sequenced in a study of blood T cell repertoires in COVID-19. Repertoires were generated with immunoSEQ multiplex PCR, while TCRdb's copy carries only in-frame clones and drops some. The data show tens of thousands of clones, with roughly 86% seen just once and about 17% held by the top ten. Sequencing was carried out using peripheral blood. The source is a man aged 35-49 years with COVID-19, enrolled during active disease.

The genes are TRBV5-1 and TRBJ2-3; a possible D gene is TRBD1 (6 bases). Germline V gives CDR1 SGHRS, CDR2 YFSETQ. The CDR3 has 14 amino acids. V dropped 0 bases and J dropped 5 bases, with 10 bases sitting between them. CDR3 region: CASSLAPRGDTQYF. CDR3 nucleotides: TGCGCCAGCAGCTTGGCCCCCAGGGGAGATACGCAGTATTTT.

The gene calls are TRBV10-3 and TRBJ2-7; 7 bases align to TRBD1. The CDR3 covers 14 residues. Germline assignment: CDR1 ENHRY and CDR2 SYGVKD. V lost 4 bases and J lost 5; bases outside the gene matches: 8. The CDR3: CAISVGRGIDEQYF. DNA of the CDR3: TGTGCCATCAGTGTGGGCAGGGGGATCGACGAGCAGTACTTC.

The chain links TRBV24-1 to TRBJ1-5; TRBD1 matches at 9 bases. The trim removed 4 bases at V and 6 bases at J, leaving 6 bases unmatched. CDR1 and CDR2 from the germline V gene are KGHDR and SFDVKD. The CDR3 spans 15 residues. The CDR3 DNA reads as TGTGCCACCAGTGACTCACAGGGGGCGGTTCAGCCCCAGCATTTT. Residues: CATSDSQGAVQPQHF.

This chain uses TRBV25-1 with TRBJ1-2; 10 positions agree with TRBD1. Germline V gene data show CDR1 as MGHDK and CDR2 as SYGVNS. The CDR3 totals 13 residues. With V trimmed by 6 bases and J by 8 bases, 6 bases remained unmatched. Here the CDR3 DNA reads TGTGCCAGCAGGACAGGGGGCGCAGGAGGCTACACCTTC. Protein: CASRTGGAGGYTF.

V and J are TRBV13 and TRBJ2-5, with 7 bases that match TRBD1. The V gene end was trimmed by 5 bases and the J gene end by 2 bases; junction bases not matched to a gene: 2. Per the germline V gene, CDR1 is PRHDT and CDR2 is FYEKMQ (reference sequence). This CDR3 is built from 13 residues. CDR3 loop: CASSPGQQETQYF. The CDR3 DNA follows: TGTGCCAGCAGCCCGGGACAGCAAGAGACCCAGTACTTC.

The chain couples TRBV3-1 (or the pseudogene TRBV3-2) to TRBJ2-1; 8 bases are shared with TRBD1. The CDR3 contains 14 residues. Trimming removed 2 bases from V and 5 bases from J; junction bases left unmatched: 2. Germline CDR1 and CDR2: LGHDT and YNNKEL (reference sequence). In DNA, the CDR3 is TGTGCCAGCAGCCAAAGGACAGGGCACAATGAGCAGTTCTTC. Translated, it gives CASSQRTGHNEQFF.

This clone has at least ten counts. J is TRBJ2-5 and V is TRBV4-2, with D maybe TRBD1 (6 bases). V lost 2 bases and J 4 bases, leaving 14 bases between the germline ends. There are 15 residues in the CDR3. Per germline, CDR1 LGHNA and CDR2 YNFKEQ. This CDR3 reads CASSQQSRGSETQYF. In DNA, the CDR3 is TGTGCCAGCAGCCAACAAAGTAGGGGGTCAGAGACCCAGTACTTC.

CDR3 sequence: CASRGVAGASNQPQHF. The DNA for the CDR3 is TGTGCCAGTAGGGGGGTCGCGGGGGCGAGCAATCAGCCCCAGCATTTT. V and J are TRBV19 and TRBJ1-5; perhaps TRBD1 as D (6 bases). This CDR3 region has 16 residues. Germline assignment: CDR1 LNHDA and CDR2 SQIVND (reference sequence). The V and J ends lost 6 bases and 1 base respectively, with 16 bases between them.

The chain recombines TRBV11-2 with TRBJ2-3; 7 positions match TRBD1. The CDR3 is made up of 13 amino acids. Trimming removed 7 bases from V and 6 bases from J; junction bases left unmatched: 7. The V gene's germline CDR1 is SGHAT and CDR2 FQNNGV. The CDR3 bases are TGTGCCAGCAACGACCTACAGGGGGATACGCAGTATTTT. Protein product: CASNDLQGDTQYF.